This TCR beta chain appears in the sequencing data of a study of molecular identifiers for immune sequencing clone quantification. Study-level results: Over 98% of CMV-specific effector molecules, but under 1% of naive ones, were in clones above 20 copies.

In the case of this clonotype: Its antigen is not known.

TCRdb ran MiXCR on the PCR reads and lists one entry per CDR3 protein. The sample shows under 800,000 distinct CDR3 sequences, roughly 23% of them seen only once. This clonotype originated in a human donor in good health. Some libraries in this study had Jurkat cell RNA spiked in. Sequencing was carried out using naive CD8+ T cells from blood, with Jurkat cell RNA spiked in. Subset given: FACS-sorted CD8+CD4-CCR7+CD45RA+ naive T cells.

CDR3 sequence reads: CASSLARNLYEQYF. CDR3 DNA: TGTGCCAGCAGCTTAGCGAGGAACCTCTACGAGCAGTACTTC. V is TRBV7-8 and J is TRBJ2-7; unclear D gene. V lost 0 bases to trimming and J lost 3 bases, with 9 bases between them. The CDR3 covers 14 residues. Germline lookup yields CDR1 SGHVS and CDR2 FQNEAQ.